This entry lists 25 T cell receptor beta chains sequenced from one sample in a study of CD8 T cells in ankylosing spondylitis. TCRdb redid the calling of the 5' RACE reads with MiXCR, one entry per CDR3 protein. The repertoire includes around 180,000 distinct CDR3 sequences, about 20% of them detected once, and around 4.5% sits in the top ten. Input material: blood, either unsorted or a sorted T cell fraction (not recorded which). Receptors originate from a male donor aged 5 to 29 with ankylosing spondylitis or in good health (not recorded which).

This clonotype was found a few times. This rearrangement joins TRBV20-1 to TRBJ1-1; D is unclear. This CDR3 contains 11 residues. V was shortened by 2 bases and J by 6 bases, with 7 bases between the two germline ends. Per germline, CDR1 DFQATT and CDR2 SNEGSKA (reference sequence). CDR3 DNA: TGCAGTGCTAGACGGGAGGCTGAAGCTTTCTTT. Its protein product is CSARREAEAFF.

Many counts were recorded for this clonotype. CDR3 sequence reads: CASSQDRVSYTF. CDR3 sequence (DNA): TGTGCCAGCAGCCAAGACAGGGTGAGCTACACCTTC. The chain uses TRBV14 and TRBJ1-2; weak D call: TRBD1 (5 bases). Germline CDR1 reads SGHDN; CDR2 reads FVKESK. V shed 0 bases and J shed 9 bases, with 8 bases lying between them. The CDR3 sequence is 12 residues long.

The table lists this clonotype with many counts. The V call is TRBV4-3, the J call TRBJ2-1; D is possibly TRBD2 (5 bases). CDR1 is LGHNA and CDR2 is YSLEER in the germline V gene. The V gene lost 1 base and the J gene lost 0 bases, with 7 bases spanning the gap. This CDR3 comprises 15 residues. CDR3 amino acids: CASSQAGSSYNEQFF. The CDR3 DNA is TGCGCCAGCAGCCAAGCGGGGAGCTCCTACAATGAGCAGTTCTTC.

This clonotype was counted at least ten times. The gene calls are TRBV3-1 and TRBJ2-1, with 8 bases aligning to TRBD2. In germline, CDR1 is LGHDT, CDR2 YNNKEL (reference sequence). V lost 1 base to trimming and J lost 4 bases; unmatched junction nucleotides: 9. The CDR3 totals 17 residues. The CDR3: CASSQVINPSGYNEQFF. The CDR3 region has the DNA TGTGCCAGCAGCCAAGTTATCAACCCTAGCGGGTACAATGAGCAGTTCTTC.

This clonotype has a count of ten or more. The rearrangement uses TRBV11-2 and TRBJ2-2, with D possibly matching TRBD2 (5 bases). The CDR3 consists of 17 residues. CDR1 and CDR2 (germline): SGHAT, FQNNGV. The V and J ends lost 5 bases and 1 base respectively, with 17 bases between them. CDR3: CASSPRRTFLNTGELFF. Here the CDR3 DNA reads TGTGCCAGCAGCCCCCGGAGGACTTTCCTGAACACCGGGGAGCTGTTTTTT. Full variable domain (rest looked up from reference TRBV11-2 and TRBJ2-2): EAGVAQSPRYKIIEKRQSVAFWCNPISGHATLYWYQQILGQGPKLLIQFQNNGVVDDSQLPKDRFSAERLKGVDSTLKIQPAKLEDSAVYLCASSPRRTFLNTGELFFGEGSRLTVL.

The sample holds many counts of this clonotype. V is TRBV10-3 and J is TRBJ2-5; D is unclear. The CDR3 covers 12 residues. V dropped 10 bases and J dropped 4 bases, with 13 bases sitting between them. Germline CDR1 ENHRY, CDR2 SYGVKD. CDR3 sequence: CATRHDGETQYF. CDR3 coding DNA: TGTGCCACCCGACACGACGGAGAGACCCAGTACTTC.

The sample holds many counts of this clonotype. The genes are TRBV20-1 and TRBJ2-3; D may be TRBD2 (5 bases). V was pared by 6 bases and J by 2 bases, with 15 bases between. Per germline, CDR1 DFQATT and CDR2 SNEGSKA (reference sequence). The CDR3 consists of 14 residues. This CDR3 is CSAAFPGFTDTQYF. Written as DNA, the CDR3 is TGCAGTGCCGCTTTCCCGGGATTCACAGATACGCAGTATTTT.

This rearrangement joins TRBV27 to TRBJ2-7; 10 bases match TRBD1. Germline CDR1 MNHEY, CDR2 SMNVEV (reference sequence). V was pared by 7 bases and J by 3 bases, with 3 bases of the junction left unmatched. CDR3 size: 13 residues. As DNA, the CDR3 is TGTGCCAGCACGGGGGACAGGGGCTACGAGCAGTACTTC. It codes for CASTGDRGYEQYF.

The CDR3 here is CSVDHTDTQYF. The CDR3 nucleotides read TGCAGCGTTGACCACACAGATACGCAGTATTTT. V is TRBV29-1 and J is TRBJ2-3; D is unclear. The CDR3 totals 11 residues. The germline gives CDR1 SQVTM, CDR2 ANQGSEA. Deletions cut 3 bases from V and 2 bases from J, with 3 bases between.

This clonotype was seen more than once but under ten times. This chain connects TRBV29-1 to TRBJ2-1; TRBD2 aligns across 11 bases. The CDR3 consists of 15 residues. V was pared by 6 bases and J by 8 bases, with 12 bases of the junction left unmatched. The germline V gene encodes CDR1 SQVTM and CDR2 ANQGSEA. The CDR3 loop reads CSVTLSSGREDEQFF. Written as DNA, the CDR3 is TGCAGCGTGACTTTAAGTAGCGGGAGGGAGGATGAGCAGTTCTTC.

The rearrangement links TRBV4-1 to TRBJ2-5, with TRBD1 as a possible D gene (6 bases). The CDR3 length is 14 residues. Per germline, CDR1 MGHRA and CDR2 YSYEKL. The V gene lost 0 bases and the J gene lost 5 bases, with 10 bases spanning the gap. CDR3 DNA: TGCGCCAGCAGCCAAGATTTTACAGGGGAGACCCAGTACTTC. This codes for CASSQDFTGETQYF.

This clonotype was counted at least ten times. The chain joins TRBV20-1 to TRBJ2-2; 8 positions agree with TRBD2. The CDR3 length is 14 residues. J gave up 4 bases and V 5 bases, and 6 bases lay outside the gene matches. Germline CDR1 reads DFQATT; CDR2 reads SNEGSKA (reference sequence). The CDR3 sequence: CSARGAGGTGELFF. CDR3 nucleotide sequence: TGCAGTGCTCGAGGGGCGGGGGGCACCGGGGAGCTGTTTTTT.

This clonotype occurred many times. CDR3 loop: CASRVHTGELFF. The CDR3 DNA is TGTGCCAGTCGGGTTCACACCGGGGAGCTGTTTTTT. This sequence joins TRBV12-3 or TRBV12-4 and TRBJ2-2; D gene unclear. Trimming took off 9 bases at V and 3 bases at J, with 8 bases between the two ends. This CDR3 comprises 12 residues.

The table lists this clonotype with many counts. The rearrangement uses TRBV2 and TRBJ2-1; 10 positions match TRBD1. Germline CDR1 SNHLY, CDR2 FYNNEI. CDR3 length: 15 residues. The trim removed 3 bases at V and 8 bases at J, leaving 7 bases unmatched. CDR3 loop: CASSDPGQGSDEQFF. The CDR3 bases are TGTGCCAGCAGTGACCCGGGACAGGGGAGCGATGAGCAGTTCTTC. Full variable domain (missing parts from reference TRBV2 and TRBJ2-1): EPEVTQTPSHQVTQMGQEVILRCVPISNHLYFYWYRQILGQKVEFLVSFYNNEISEKSEIFDDQFSVERPDGSNFTLKIRSTKLEDSAMYFCASSDPGQGSDEQFFGPGTRLTVL.

The V and J genes are TRBV7-2 and TRBJ2-7, with 7 bases fitting TRBD1. Germline values: CDR1 SGHTA, CDR2 FQGNSA. The CDR3 contains 14 residues. Losses at the gene ends were 2 bases for V and 0 bases for J; bases not matched to a gene: 1. The CDR3 nucleotides read TGTGCCAGCAGCTTATGGGACAGCTCCTACGAGCAGTACTTC. This encodes CASSLWDSSYEQYF.

This clonotype was found many times. The chain is built from TRBV12-3 or TRBV12-4 and TRBJ2-4; D possibly corresponds to TRBD1 (6 bases). Trimming took off 7 bases at V and 3 bases at J, with 13 bases between the two ends. CDR3 length: 14 residues. The chain's CDR3 is CASTQGFGKNIQYF. The CDR3 DNA reads as TGTGCCAGCACTCAGGGGTTCGGCAAAAACATTCAGTACTTC.

In its sample, this clonotype was seen many times. The chain couples TRBV12-5 to TRBJ2-5; 7 positions match TRBD2. This CDR3 is built from 14 residues. Losses at the gene ends were 0 bases for V and 5 bases for J; bases not matched to a gene: 3. Per germline, CDR1 LGHNT and CDR2 FRNRAP. This chain's CDR3 is CASGLVRDYETQYF. Written as DNA, the CDR3 is TGTGCTAGTGGTTTGGTACGGGACTACGAGACCCAGTACTTC.

This clonotype was observed many times. This sequence joins TRBV28 and TRBJ2-1, with 8 bases identical to TRBD2. This CDR3 has 15 amino acids. The trim removed 2 bases at V and 5 bases at J, leaving 5 bases unmatched. Looked up from germline, CDR1 is MDHEN and CDR2 is SYDVKM. The CDR3, as DNA: TGTGCCAGCAGTTTAATAACACTAGCGGACAATGAGCAGTTCTTC. Amino acids: CASSLITLADNEQFF. The whole variable domain, filled in from reference TRBV28 and TRBJ2-1, reads DVKVTQSSRYLVKRTGEKVFLECVQDMDHENMFWYRQDPGLGLRLIYFSYDVKMKEKGDIPEGYSVSREKKERFSLILESASTNQTSMYLCASSLITLADNEQFFGPGTRLTVL.

There are a few counts of this clonotype. The chain is built from TRBV11-2 and TRBJ2-3; D not resolved. The V end was cut by 0 bases, the J end by 6 bases, with 16 bases between. The CDR3 is made up of 16 amino acids. CDR1 and CDR2 (germline): SGHAT, FQNNGV. The CDR3 reads CASSLDIPSTLDTQYF. CDR3 coding DNA: TGTGCCAGCAGCTTAGATATTCCGTCGACTCTGGATACGCAGTATTTT.

This clonotype occurred many times. In DNA form, the CDR3 reads TGCAGCGTTGTACGCGAGAGCACAGATACGCAGTATTTT. Translating it yields CSVVRESTDTQYF. The chain couples TRBV29-1 to TRBJ2-3; D is unclear. Germline CDR1 reads SQVTM; CDR2 reads ANQGSEA. Trimming took 4 bases from V and 0 from J, leaving 8 bases between them. The CDR3 is 13 amino acids.

This clonotype was seen just once. This sequence joins TRBV15 and TRBJ2-3, with unresolved D. The CDR3 extends over 14 amino acids. The ends were cut back, 1 base at V and 2 bases at J, with 7 bases in the middle. Per the germline V gene, CDR1 is LNHNV and CDR2 is YYDKDF (reference sequence). The CDR3 DNA sequence: TGTGCCACCAGCAGAGTTCTCGACACAGATACGCAGTATTTT. Its translation: CATSRVLDTDTQYF.

This chain connects TRBV2 to TRBJ2-2; 8 bases are shared with TRBD2. The CDR3 extends over 18 amino acids. The ends lost 2 bases at V and 6 bases at J; junction bases unmatched: 14. Per germline, CDR1 SNHLY and CDR2 FYNNEI. The CDR3 loop reads CASSESPQLGGVAGELFF. CDR3 sequence (DNA): TGTGCCAGCAGTGAAAGCCCTCAACTCGGGGGGGTAGCCGGGGAGCTGTTTTTT.

The V and J genes are TRBV5-1 and TRBJ1-1; D gene unclear. This CDR3 spans 13 amino acids. The V end lost 4 bases, the J end lost 3 bases, and 10 bases lay between the germline ends. Germline-derived CDR1 and CDR2 are SGHRS and YFSETQ. This CDR3 is CASSLKSDTEAFF. The CDR3 bases are TGCGCCAGCAGCCTTAAGAGCGACACTGAAGCTTTCTTT. Full variable domain (rest looked up from reference TRBV5-1 and TRBJ1-1): KAGVTQTPRYLIKTRGQQVTLSCSPISGHRSVSWYQQTPGQGLQFLFEYFSETQRNKGNFPGRFSGRQFSNSRSEMNVSTLELGDSALYLCASSLKSDTEAFFGQGTRLTVV.

This clonotype occurred many times. The rearrangement joins TRBV7-2 to TRBJ2-1; 9 bases agree with TRBD2. V lost 4 bases and J lost 8; bases outside the gene matches: 12. The germline gives CDR1 SGHTA, CDR2 FQGNSA. CDR3 size: 16 residues. The CDR3 DNA follows: TGTGCCAGCAGCTCGAATCCGGGACTAGCCTCTTATGAGCAGTTCTTC. Translating gives CASSSNPGLASYEQFF.

This chain links TRBV27 with TRBJ1-6; D not certain. This CDR3 has 14 amino acids. The germline V and J ends were trimmed by 0 bases and 9 bases, with 9 bases remaining between them. Germline loops: CDR1 MNHEY, CDR2 SMNVEV (reference sequence). The CDR3 sequence is CASSLSTGSSPLHF. CDR3 DNA: TGTGCCAGCAGTTTATCTACTGGGAGTTCACCCCTCCACTTT.